By proportion, the clone carrying this T cell receptor (beta chain) is medium-sized. The data originate from a study of patients and donors after allogeneic stem cell transplantation. TCRdb re-derived calls from the RT-PCR reads in MiXCR, one entry per CDR3 protein. The table includes over 2,000 distinct CDR3 sequences, about a fifth detected once. The V end lost 4 bases, the J end lost 5 bases, and 17 bases lay between the germline ends. Germline values: CDR1 SSHAT, CDR2 FNYEAQ (reference sequence). This CDR3 comprises 15 residues. This TCR derives from a human donor who was either an allogeneic HSCT recipient or a stem cell or donor lymphocyte infusion donor (not recorded which). It is not recorded whose cells these are; they may come from a transplant donor. V and J are TRBV7-7 and TRBJ2-5; tentatively, D is TRBD1 or TRBD2 (5 bases each). The sequencing sample was made of blood, either unsorted or a sorted T cell fraction (not recorded which). This chain's CDR3 is CASSSVMGTSETQYF. The CDR3 DNA reads TGTGCCAGCAGCTCGGTCATGGGGACGTCGGAGACCCAGTACTTC. The variable domain in full, completed from reference TRBV7-7 and TRBJ2-5, reads GAGVSQSPRYKVTKRGQDVTLRCDPISSHATLYWYQQALGQGPEFLTYFNYEAQPDKSGLPSDRFSAERPEGSISTLTIQRTEQRDSAMYRCASSSVMGTSETQYFGPGTRLLVL.